The present T cell receptor beta chain was sequenced within a study of T cell repertoires in cytomegalovirus infection. This CDR3 comprises 14 residues. The germline V gene encodes CDR1 SGHVS and CDR2 FQNEAQ. The V gene lost 1 base and the J gene lost 5 bases, with 12 bases spanning the gap. TCRdb analysed the reads with MiXCR anew, one entry per CDR3 protein. The sample includes approximately 120,000 distinct CDR3 sequences, around 31% of them seen just once. This clonotype was detected only a few times. Its antigen is unknown. The chain combines TRBV7-8 with TRBJ2-7, with a tentative D call TRBD1 (6 bases). This TCR was recovered from a human donor in good health (CMV status not recorded). Some clones in this sample may be carry-over from other donors' samples. The material was CD8+ T cells from cultured PBMCs, obtained from culture after CMV antigen stimulation. CDR3 nucleotides: TGTGCCAGCAGCTTAGGGGCCACAGGGCACGAGCAGTACTTC. Translated, it gives CASSLGATGHEQYF.